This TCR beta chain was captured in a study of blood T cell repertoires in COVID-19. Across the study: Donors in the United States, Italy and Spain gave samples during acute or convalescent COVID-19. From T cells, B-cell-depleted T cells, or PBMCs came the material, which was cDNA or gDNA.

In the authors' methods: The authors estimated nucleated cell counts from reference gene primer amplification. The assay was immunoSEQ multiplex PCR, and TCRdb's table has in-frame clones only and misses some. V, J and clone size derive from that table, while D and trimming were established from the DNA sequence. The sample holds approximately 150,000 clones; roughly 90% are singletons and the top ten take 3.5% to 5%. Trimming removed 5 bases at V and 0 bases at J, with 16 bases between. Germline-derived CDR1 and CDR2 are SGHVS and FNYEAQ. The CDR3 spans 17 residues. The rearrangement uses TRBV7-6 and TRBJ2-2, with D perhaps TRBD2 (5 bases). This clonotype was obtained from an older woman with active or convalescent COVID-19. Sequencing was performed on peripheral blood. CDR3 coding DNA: TGTGCCAGCAGCCCAACCCGCGTCGGGGCGAACACCGGGGAGCTGTTTTTT. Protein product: CASSPTRVGANTGELFF.